The 28 T cell receptor beta chains below all came from one sample that was sequenced in a study of blood T cell repertoires in COVID-19. The table came from immunoSEQ multiplex PCR; TCRdb's copy has only in-frame clones and leaves some out. The table has 150,000 to 200,000 clones, approximately 90% seen once; the top ten hold roughly 0.77%. Specimen: PBMCs or T cells enriched from blood (not recorded which). The receptors were sampled from a woman between 18 and 29 years old who had recovered from COVID-19.

The chain joins TRBV7-6 to TRBJ2-7, with 7 positions matching TRBD1. This CDR3 has 16 residues. The germline CDR1 and CDR2 sequences are SGHVS and FNYEAQ. The V and J ends lost 5 bases and 4 bases, in that order; junction bases with no gene match: 14. CDR3 region: CASSPTVPGQQYEQYF. The CDR3, as DNA: TGTGCCAGCAGCCCCACCGTCCCGGGACAGCAATACGAGCAGTACTTC. The whole variable domain, filled in from reference TRBV7-6 and TRBJ2-7, reads GAGVSQSPRYKVTKRGQDVALRCDPISGHVSLYWYRQALGQGPEFLTYFNYEAQQDKSGLPNDRFSAERPEGSISTLTIQRTEQRDSAMYRCASSPTVPGQQYEQYFGPGTRLTVT.

This chain uses TRBV6-5 with TRBJ2-3; perhaps TRBD2 as D (6 bases). The CDR3 spans 15 residues. Germline assignment: CDR1 MNHEY and CDR2 SVGAGI. The V gene lost 7 bases and the J gene lost 5 bases, with 19 bases spanning the gap. CDR3 DNA sequence: TGTGCCAGCAACCAACACCCTAGCGCCCAAGATACGCAGTATTTT. The encoded protein is CASNQHPSAQDTQYF.

The genes are TRBV18 and TRBJ2-3; 8 bases align to TRBD1. The CDR3 length is 17 residues. Per germline, CDR1 KGHSH and CDR2 LQKENI. With 0 bases clipped from V and 1 base from J, the junction kept 6 bases outside the gene matches. The CDR3 sequence is CASSPPARGLGTDTQYF. CDR3 bases: TGTGCCAGCTCACCACCGGCCAGGGGGCTCGGCACAGATACGCAGTATTTT.

The V gene is TRBV27, the J gene TRBJ2-1; no firm D call. The length of the CDR3 is 13 residues. Germline V gene lookup returns CDR1 MNHEY and CDR2 SMNVEV (reference sequence). V was pared by 7 bases and J by 0 bases, with 7 bases between. CDR3 nucleotides: TGTGCCAGCAACACGTACTCCTACAATGAGCAGTTCTTC. Its protein product is CASNTYSYNEQFF.

The chain has TRBV11-2 and TRBJ1-1, with 7 bases fitting TRBD1. CDR1 SGHAT and CDR2 FQNNGV come from the germline V gene. J gave up 4 bases and V 5 bases, and 7 bases lay outside the gene matches. This CDR3 spans 14 amino acids. The chain's CDR3 is CASSPTGVFTEAFF. CDR3 DNA sequence: TGTGCCAGCAGCCCTACAGGGGTGTTCACTGAAGCTTTCTTT.

As to this clone: A read error may account for a junction end that differs from germline. The chain employs TRBV4-3 and TRBJ2-1; 7 nucleotides line up with TRBD1. Germline V gene lookup returns CDR1 LGHNA and CDR2 YSLEER. This CDR3 has 12 residues. This CDR3 reads CARRDSPGEQFF. The CDR3 nucleotides read TGCGCCCGCAGGGACAGCCCCGGGGAGCAGTTCTTC.

The chain recombines TRBV6-5 with TRBJ2-7; 11 bases are shared with TRBD2. The CDR3 runs to 14 residues. CDR1 is MNHEY, CDR2 SVGAGI, per germline. With 6 bases clipped from V and 5 bases from J, the junction kept 6 bases outside the gene matches. CDR3 coding DNA: TGTGCCAGCAGAAAACTAGCGGGAGACCACGAGCAGTACTTC. This translates into CASRKLAGDHEQYF.

The rearrangement links TRBV30 to TRBJ1-4, with TRBD1 matching over 7 bases. V was pared by 2 bases and J by 17 bases, with 8 bases of the junction left unmatched. Germline V lookup: CDR1 GTSNPN, CDR2 SVGIG (reference sequence). The CDR3 is 11 residues long. In DNA, the CDR3 is TGTGCCTGGAGTCTTGGGGACAGCGGATTTTTT. It specifies CAWSLGDSGFF.

V and J are TRBV7-2 and TRBJ2-3; D perhaps matches TRBD2 (6 bases). CDR1 is SGHTA and CDR2 is FQGNSA in the germline V gene. The CDR3 has 17 residues. The ends were cut back, 3 bases at V and 4 bases at J, with 20 bases in the middle. CDR3 loop: CASSFRPLGGIADTQYF. The CDR3 coding sequence is TGTGCCAGCAGCTTTAGGCCCCTGGGCGGGATCGCAGATACGCAGTATTTT. Together with reference TRBV7-2 and TRBJ2-3, the CDR3 gives the full variable domain: GAGVSQSPSNKVTEKGKDVELRCDPISGHTALYWYRQSLGQGLEFLIYFQGNSAPDKSGLPSDRFSAERTGGSVSTLTIQRTQQEDSAVYLCASSFRPLGGIADTQYFGPGTRLTVL.

The genes are TRBV5-1 and TRBJ2-1, with 9 positions matching TRBD2. The germline CDR1 and CDR2 sequences are SGHRS and YFSETQ. There are 14 residues in the CDR3. The V and J ends lost 2 bases and 5 bases, in that order; junction bases with no gene match: 2. The CDR3 DNA reads as TGCGCCAGCAGCTTTGGGACTAGCAACAATGAGCAGTTCTTC. Translating it yields CASSFGTSNNEQFF.

The CDR3 DNA is TGTGCCAGCAGCCCCAATTCTGGGGCCAACGTCCTGACTTTC. It is translated as CASSPNSGANVLTF. The chain is built from TRBV7-2 and TRBJ2-6; D is ambiguous. V gave up 5 bases and J gave up 1 base, with 6 bases separating them. The CDR3 has 14 amino acids. CDR1 SGHTA and CDR2 FQGNSA come from the germline V gene.

The chain joins TRBV7-9 to TRBJ1-3, with D uncertain. The CDR3 consists of 14 residues. V lost 5 bases, J lost 0 bases, and 8 bases lay in between. The germline CDR1 and CDR2 sequences are SEHNR and FQNEAQ (reference sequence). CDR3 amino acids: CASSPQSSGNTIYF. The CDR3 region has the DNA TGTGCCAGCAGCCCCCAGTCCTCTGGAAACACCATATATTTT.

This chain connects TRBV28 to TRBJ1-4, with D perhaps TRBD1 (6 bases). Trimming took 5 bases from V and 5 from J, leaving 15 bases between them. The CDR3 sequence is 15 residues long. Germline loops: CDR1 MDHEN, CDR2 SYDVKM. The DNA for the CDR3 is TGTGCCAGCAGTCCCCAGGGGTTCGTGAATGAAAAACTGTTTTTT. Translating it yields CASSPQGFVNEKLFF.

The chain joins TRBV28 to TRBJ2-7; 9 bases align to TRBD2. This CDR3 comprises 14 residues. Unmatched junction bases numbered 5, after V lost 6 bases and J lost 2 bases. In germline, CDR1 is MDHEN, CDR2 SYDVKM. The CDR3 DNA follows: TGTGCCAGCAGGACTAGCGGCATGACCTACGAGCAGTACTTC. Amino acids: CASRTSGMTYEQYF.

The chain recombines TRBV18 with TRBJ2-5; D call uncertain. The germline gives CDR1 KGHSH, CDR2 LQKENI. Trimming removed 3 bases at V and 0 bases at J, with 5 bases between. The CDR3 has 13 residues. The CDR3 region has the DNA TGTGCCAGCTCACCGCCAGACCAAGAGACCCAGTACTTC. Protein product: CASSPPDQETQYF.

This chain connects TRBV29-1 to TRBJ1-1; 7 nucleotides line up with TRBD1. Germline V lookup: CDR1 SQVTM, CDR2 ANQGSEA. With V trimmed by 3 bases and J by 4 bases, 5 bases remained unmatched. CDR3 length equals 13 residues. The CDR3 protein is CSVERGQSTEAFF. The CDR3 DNA sequence: TGCAGCGTTGAGAGGGGACAGTCCACTGAAGCTTTCTTT.

The chain carries TRBV2 and TRBJ1-2, with D possibly matching TRBD1 (6 bases). The V gene's germline CDR1 is SNHLY and CDR2 FYNNEI. There are 14 residues in the CDR3. Trimming took off 10 bases at V and 4 bases at J, with 19 bases between the two ends. The DNA for the CDR3 is TGTGCCACGTCAACAGGGAGTCCCGTCTATGGCTACACCTTC. It is translated as CATSTGSPVYGYTF. The full variable domain, its missing parts supplied by reference TRBV2 and TRBJ1-2, is EPEVTQTPSHQVTQMGQEVILRCVPISNHLYFYWYRQILGQKVEFLVSFYNNEISEKSEIFDDQFSVERPDGSNFTLKIRSTKLEDSAMYFCATSTGSPVYGYTFGSGTRLTVV.

This sequence joins TRBV29-1 and TRBJ2-7; 11 bases line up with TRBD1. Looked up from germline, CDR1 is SQVTM and CDR2 is ANQGSEA. This CDR3 is 19 amino acids long. J gave up 1 base and V 0 bases, and 14 bases lay outside the gene matches. The CDR3 here is CSVEDTGPLGTGGSYEQYF. The CDR3 DNA reads TGCAGCGTTGAAGACACTGGGCCCCTCGGGACAGGGGGGTCCTACGAGCAGTACTTC.

V is TRBV11-2 and J is TRBJ1-2; D may be TRBD1 (5 bases). The CDR3 length is 14 residues. Germline loops: CDR1 SGHAT, CDR2 FQNNGV. The V and J ends lost 6 bases and 2 bases respectively, with 13 bases between them. The CDR3 sequence is CASSGAMGNYGYTF. The DNA for the CDR3 is TGTGCCAGCAGTGGGGCAATGGGGAACTATGGCTACACCTTC.

In DNA form, the CDR3 reads TGTGCCAGCAGCTTCAACCGGGGGGCCTACGAGCAGTACTTC. Its translation: CASSFNRGAYEQYF. The chain links TRBV7-2 to TRBJ2-7; 7 bases fit TRBD2. Germline trimming cut 3 bases from V and 2 bases from J; bases unmatched to any gene: 4. Germline V lookup: CDR1 SGHTA, CDR2 FQGNSA. The CDR3 is 14 amino acids.

The V call is TRBV19, the J call TRBJ2-1; D ambiguous. This CDR3 has 14 amino acids. With 8 bases removed from V and 6 bases from J, the gap between germline ends came to 17 bases. Germline V CDR1 and CDR2: LNHDA, SQIVND (reference sequence). In nucleotides, the CDR3 is TGTGCCAGTGCTCTCTCGTGGTCAGGCAATGAGCAGTTCTTC. Its protein product is CASALSWSGNEQFF.

The rearrangement uses TRBV5-3 and TRBJ1-2; 7 bases fit TRBD1. TRBV5-3 is sorted into the ORF group, with uncertain function. J was trimmed by 3 bases and V by 0 bases; bases with no gene match: 5. The CDR3 has 15 residues. The CDR3 DNA is TGTGCCAGAAGCTTGGGTGACAGGGCGGACTATGGCTACACCTTC. The encoded protein is CARSLGDRADYGYTF.

The gene calls are TRBV12-5 and TRBJ1-2, with unresolved D. The V and J ends lost 4 bases and 8 bases respectively, with 14 bases between them. This CDR3 comprises 13 residues. Germline V lookup: CDR1 LGHNT, CDR2 FRNRAP. This CDR3 is CASGSGGLGGYTF. CDR3 coding DNA: TGTGCTAGTGGTTCGGGTGGCCTCGGGGGCTACACCTTC.

The V gene is TRBV28, the J gene TRBJ2-1; TRBD2 aligns across 15 bases. V dropped 5 bases and J dropped 4; count of bases not matched to a gene: 9. The germline V gene encodes CDR1 MDHEN and CDR2 SYDVKM. The CDR3 has 18 amino acids. CDR3 region: CASSTGTSGRLTYNEQFF. CDR3 DNA: TGTGCCAGCAGTACCGGGACTAGCGGGAGGTTGACGTACAATGAGCAGTTCTTC.

The rearrangement joins TRBV7-9 to TRBJ1-6; TRBD1 matches 7 bases. The CDR3 is 18 amino acids. From germline, CDR1 is SEHNR and CDR2 FQNEAQ (reference sequence). V trimming: 3 bases; J trimming: 2 bases; junction bases outside the gene matches: 10. The CDR3 spells CASSFYRQGGAYNSPLHF. The CDR3 DNA sequence: TGTGCCAGCAGCTTTTACCGACAGGGTGGCGCCTATAATTCACCCCTCCACTTT.

This clone was counted a few times. The V gene is TRBV11-2, the J gene TRBJ2-3, with D unresolved. The CDR3 contains 12 residues. Trimming removed 4 bases from V and 6 bases from J, with 8 bases in between. Germline V gives CDR1 SGHAT, CDR2 FQNNGV. CDR3 sequence (DNA): TGTGCCAGCAGCTCTACTATGGATACGCAGTATTTT. This encodes CASSSTMDTQYF.

The chain carries TRBV7-8 and TRBJ2-7; weak D call: TRBD2 (6 bases). Germline values: CDR1 SGHVS, CDR2 FQNEAQ. Trimming left V 0 bases short and J 6 bases short, with 9 bases between. The CDR3 has 13 amino acids. CDR3 sequence reads: CASSLAGGTEQYF. The CDR3 nucleotides read TGTGCCAGCAGCTTAGCCGGAGGGACCGAGCAGTACTTC.

The rearrangement uses TRBV28 and TRBJ1-4; TRBD1 is a possible D gene (6 bases). The CDR3 has 13 amino acids. V lost 10 bases, J lost 8 bases, and 17 bases lay in between. Germline CDR1 is MDHEN and CDR2 is SYDVKM. CDR3 protein: CATMVGGWEKLFF. In nucleotides, the CDR3 is TGTGCCACCATGGTAGGGGGTTGGGAAAAACTGTTTTTT.